This is a list of T cell receptor beta chains from one sample in a study of blood T cell repertoires in COVID-19. Profiling relied on immunoSEQ multiplex PCR, and the TCRdb table lists in-frame clones only, not all of them. The data contain about 220,000 clones, roughly 84% of them singletons. The sample taken for sequencing was peripheral blood. These receptors came from a woman older than 75 with acute or convalescent COVID-19. Each CDR3 is given with its conserved first and last residue. Each record gives: D gene, clone size, J gene, CDR3 length, V gene, CDR3 DNA, CDR3 protein. The D gene is left open where the match is weak. Only some rows state a clone size, as once, few, many or a class for expanded clones.

D: TRBD1
size: NA
J: TRBJ1-1
length: 13
V: TRBV19
DNA: TGTGCCAGTCGACCCTCAGGGGGCGGACGGGCTTTCTTT
CDR3: CASRPSGGGRAFF

D: TRBD2
size: NA
J: TRBJ2-3
length: 15
V: TRBV9
DNA: TGTGCCAGCAGCGTTACGACTAGCGGGGGAGATACGCAGTATTTT
CDR3: CASSVTTSGGDTQYF

D: NA
size: NA
J: TRBJ1-2
length: 14
V: TRBV7-2
DNA: TGTGCCAGCACCCCCGGGAGAGTTAACTATGGCTACACCTTC
CDR3: CASTPGRVNYGYTF

D: NA
size: many
J: TRBJ1-1
length: 14
V: TRBV19
DNA: TGTGCCAGTAGTCTTATTGTCCCGAACACTGAAGCTTTCTTT
CDR3: CASSLIVPNTEAFF

D: NA
size: once
J: TRBJ1-1
length: 13
V: TRBV7-2
DNA: TGTGCCAGCAGCTTGGTCGAGGACACTGAAGCTTTCTTT
CDR3: CASSLVEDTEAFF

D: TRBD1
size: NA
J: TRBJ2-6
length: 17
V: TRBV19
DNA: TGTGCCAGTAGCCCGGGACAGGGGGTAACTGGGGCCAACGTCCTGACTTTC
CDR3: CASSPGQGVTGANVLTF

D: NA
size: NA
J: TRBJ1-1
length: 14
V: TRBV7-3
DNA: TGTGCCAGCAGCTTTCTAGGGGTAAACACTGAAGCTTTCTTT
CDR3: CASSFLGVNTEAFF

D: NA
size: NA
J: TRBJ1-1
length: 13
V: TRBV6-2/TRBV6-3
DNA: TGTGCCAGCAGTACGGGGATCCGCACTGAAGCTTTCTTT
CDR3: CASSTGIRTEAFF

D: TRBD1
size: NA
J: TRBJ2-3
length: 15
V: TRBV15
DNA: TGTGCCACCAGCAGAGGAGGACAGGGGTCAGATACGCAGTATTTT
CDR3: CATSRGGQGSDTQYF

D: TRBD1
size: NA
J: TRBJ2-5
length: 14
V: TRBV14
DNA: TGTGCCAGCAGCCGGGACAGGGCCGCGGAGACCCAGTACTTC
CDR3: CASSRDRAAETQYF

D: TRBD2
size: NA
J: TRBJ2-7
length: 15
V: TRBV3-1/TRBV3-2
DNA: TGTGCCAGCAGCCAGAGGACTAGCGGGACGTACGAGCAGTACTTC
CDR3: CASSQRTSGTYEQYF

D: TRBD2
size: NA
J: TRBJ2-3
length: 14
V: TRBV20-1
DNA: TGCAGTGCTAGTAGCGGGGGGGGCACAGATACGCAGTATTTT
CDR3: CSASSGGGTDTQYF

D: NA
size: NA
J: TRBJ1-1
length: 13
V: TRBV19
DNA: TGTGCCAGTAGTACAGGATCGAACACTGAAGCTTTCTTT
CDR3: CASSTGSNTEAFF

D: TRBD1
size: once
J: TRBJ1-1
length: 17
V: TRBV19
DNA: TGTGCCAGTATTTATGGAGGACAGGGACGGTCAGGCACTGAAGCTTTCTTT
CDR3: CASIYGGQGRSGTEAFF

D: NA
size: NA
J: TRBJ1-2
length: 13
V: TRBV10-3
DNA: TGTGCCATCAGTGCGCGCAGGGAAGATGGCTACACCTTC
CDR3: CAISARREDGYTF

D: TRBD2
size: NA
J: TRBJ2-3
length: 17
V: TRBV7-3
DNA: TGTGCCAGCAGCTCCCCTGTGGGCGGGGGGGTCTCAGATACGCAGTATTTT
CDR3: CASSSPVGGGVSDTQYF

D: TRBD1
size: NA
J: TRBJ1-4
length: 18
V: TRBV4-1
DNA: TGCGCCAGCAGCCAAGCCCGGGACAGGGGTGGAACTAATGAAAAACTGTTTTTT
CDR3: CASSQARDRGGTNEKLFF

D: TRBD2
size: NA
J: TRBJ2-1
length: 14
V: TRBV24-1
DNA: TGTGCCACCAGTGGCGGGGGGGCGTGGAATGAGCAGTTCTTC
CDR3: CATSGGGAWNEQFF

D: TRBD1
size: NA
J: TRBJ1-5
length: 15
V: TRBV5-6
DNA: TGTGCCAGCAGCCCGCAGGGGGCGGGTGTTCAGCCCCAGCATTTT
CDR3: CASSPQGAGVQPQHF

D: TRBD1
size: few
J: TRBJ1-6
length: 12
V: TRBV4-2
DNA: TGTGCCAGCAGCCATACGGACAGGGACCTCCACTTT
CDR3: CASSHTDRDLHF

D: TRBD1
size: few
J: TRBJ1-4
length: 15
V: TRBV4-1
DNA: TGCGCCAGCAGCCAGAGGACAGGATGGACTGAAAAACTGTTTTTT
CDR3: CASSQRTGWTEKLFF

D: NA
size: NA
J: TRBJ1-2
length: 13
V: TRBV27
DNA: TGTGCCAGCAGGACAGCCTTGGCCCATGGCTACACCTTC
CDR3: CASRTALAHGYTF

D: NA
size: NA
J: TRBJ2-7
length: 16
V: TRBV27
DNA: TGTGCCAGCAGTCACCGTCCGGGAACACATATAATTGGGAAGTACTTC
CDR3: CASSHRPGTHIIGKYF

D: TRBD1
size: NA
J: TRBJ2-2
length: 16
V: TRBV5-1
DNA: TGCGCCAGCAGCACCACCGGGACAGTGAACACCGGGGAGCTGTTTTTT
CDR3: CASSTTGTVNTGELFF

D: NA
size: NA
J: TRBJ2-7
length: 13
V: TRBV5-1
DNA: TGCGCCAGCAGGCAGGGTAAGAGCTACGAGCAGTACTTC
CDR3: CASRQGKSYEQYF

D: NA
size: NA
J: TRBJ2-7
length: 13
V: TRBV19
DNA: TGTGCCAGTACGGCAGGCACTCTACGCGAGCAGTACTTC
CDR3: CASTAGTLREQYF

D: NA
size: NA
J: TRBJ2-1
length: 15
V: TRBV3-1/TRBV3-2
DNA: TGTGCCAGCAGCCCTAGGGGGTTCTCCTACAATGAGCAGTTCTTC
CDR3: CASSPRGFSYNEQFF

D: TRBD1
size: NA
J: TRBJ1-2
length: 17
V: TRBV18
DNA: TGTGCCAGCTCACCAGGAATCTGGGACAGGGGTTTACGCGGCTACACCTTC
CDR3: CASSPGIWDRGLRGYTF

D: NA
size: NA
J: TRBJ1-1
length: 15
V: TRBV5-1
DNA: TGCGCCAGCAGCCCAACGGGGGGCTTGAACACTGAAGCTTTCTTT
CDR3: CASSPTGGLNTEAFF

D: NA
size: NA
J: TRBJ1-3
length: 14
V: TRBV19
DNA: TGTGCCAGTAGTAAGGGGAACTCTGGAAACACCATATATTTT
CDR3: CASSKGNSGNTIYF

D: TRBD1
size: NA
J: TRBJ2-7
length: 12
V: TRBV18
DNA: TGTGCCAGCTCACCGACAGGGGACGAGCAGTACTTC
CDR3: CASSPTGDEQYF

D: TRBD1
size: NA
J: TRBJ1-2
length: 16
V: TRBV19
DNA: TGTGCCAGTAGTCCGGACAGGCCAACCGGGGTCTTAGGCTACACCTTC
CDR3: CASSPDRPTGVLGYTF

D: TRBD2
size: NA
J: TRBJ2-1
length: 15
V: TRBV14
DNA: TGTGCCAGCAGCCAAGATCGGGCGGGGGGGCGTGAGCAGTTCTTC
CDR3: CASSQDRAGGREQFF

D: NA
size: once
J: TRBJ2-3
length: 16
V: TRBV6-2/TRBV6-3
DNA: TGTGCCAGCAGTACCCGTCGGGTGTCCGGCACAGATACGCAGTATTTT
CDR3: CASSTRRVSGTDTQYF

D: TRBD1
size: NA
J: TRBJ2-4
length: 14
V: TRBV7-9
DNA: TGTGCCAGCAGCAGGGACAGGGCCAAAAACATTCAGTACTTC
CDR3: CASSRDRAKNIQYF

D: NA
size: NA
J: TRBJ2-5
length: 14
V: TRBV3-1/TRBV3-2
DNA: TGTGCCAGCAGCCAAGATTGGACAACGGAGACCCAGTACTTC
CDR3: CASSQDWTTETQYF

D: NA
size: NA
J: TRBJ1-1
length: 13
V: TRBV11-1
DNA: TGTGCCAGCAGCTTCGGGGGGACCACTGAAGCTTTCTTT
CDR3: CASSFGGTTEAFF

D: NA
size: NA
J: TRBJ1-1
length: 12
V: TRBV12-5
DNA: TGTGCTAGTGGTCCCCAGCGGGTGGGTGCTTTCTTT
CDR3: CASGPQRVGAFF

D: NA
size: NA
J: TRBJ2-1
length: 13
V: TRBV27
DNA: TGTGCCAGCAGTTTATGGCAGAATAATGAGCAGTTCTTC
CDR3: CASSLWQNNEQFF

D: TRBD1
size: NA
J: TRBJ1-3
length: 15
V: TRBV7-2
DNA: TGTGCCAGCAGCTTAGTGGGACAGGGTAGAGACACCATATATTTT
CDR3: CASSLVGQGRDTIYF

D: NA
size: NA
J: TRBJ1-2
length: 17
V: TRBV3-1/TRBV3-2
DNA: TGTGCCAGCAGCCATCTGCCTTCTGTGGGAGGGGTCTATGGCTACACCTTC
CDR3: CASSHLPSVGGVYGYTF

D: TRBD1
size: NA
J: TRBJ1-2
length: 16
V: TRBV25-1
DNA: TGTGCCAGCAGTGCCCCGGGGACAGCCGCCGTTGGGGGCTACACCTTC
CDR3: CASSAPGTAAVGGYTF

D: NA
size: NA
J: TRBJ1-2
length: 12
V: TRBV6-5
DNA: TGTGCCAGCAGAGGACAGAACTATGGCTACACCTTC
CDR3: CASRGQNYGYTF

D: NA
size: NA
J: TRBJ1-1
length: 14
V: TRBV4-3
DNA: TGCGCCAGCAGCCAGGGTTCCCCTGGGAGTGAAGCTTTCTTT
CDR3: CASSQGSPGSEAFF

D: NA
size: NA
J: TRBJ2-1
length: 13
V: TRBV12-3/TRBV12-4
DNA: TGTGCCAGCAGTTTTGGACACAACAATGAGCAGTTCTTC
CDR3: CASSFGHNNEQFF

D: TRBD1
size: NA
J: TRBJ1-4
length: 15
V: TRBV18
DNA: TGTGCCAGCTCACCACCGTCCCAGGGGGATGAAAAACTGTTTTTT
CDR3: CASSPPSQGDEKLFF

D: NA
size: few
J: TRBJ2-5
length: 13
V: TRBV10-2
DNA: TGCGCCAGCAGTGTGAGGTACCAAGAGACCCAGTACTTC
CDR3: CASSVRYQETQYF

D: NA
size: NA
J: TRBJ1-2
length: 13
V: TRBV9
DNA: TGTGCCAGCAGCCCCCGAATACAATATGGCTACACCTTC
CDR3: CASSPRIQYGYTF

D: TRBD2
size: NA
J: TRBJ2-7
length: 17
V: TRBV3-1/TRBV3-2
DNA: TGTGCCAGCAGCCAAGTCCCCGGCAGCGGGGGATCCTACGAGCAGTACTTC
CDR3: CASSQVPGSGGSYEQYF

D: NA
size: once
J: TRBJ2-5
length: 15
V: TRBV4-3
DNA: TGCGCCAGCAGCCAAGAATGGGGCCGCGAAGAGACCCAGTACTTC
CDR3: CASSQEWGREETQYF

D: NA
size: few
J: TRBJ2-1
length: 13
V: TRBV29-1
DNA: TGCAGCGTTGGAGTTACAGGGACGGGTGAGCAGTTCTTC
CDR3: CSVGVTGTGEQFF

D: TRBD1
size: NA
J: TRBJ1-2
length: 11
V: TRBV29-1
DNA: TGCAGCGTTGGGGGACAGGATGGCTACACCTTC
CDR3: CSVGGQDGYTF

D: NA
size: NA
J: TRBJ1-1
length: 14
V: TRBV9
DNA: TGTGCCAGCAGCGTAGGCCCAGATAACACTGAAGCTTTCTTT
CDR3: CASSVGPDNTEAFF

D: NA
size: NA
J: TRBJ1-1
length: 14
V: TRBV2
DNA: TGTGCCATACGCCTTCGGGGGTGGGACACTGAAGCTTTCTTT
CDR3: CAIRLRGWDTEAFF

D: NA
size: few
J: TRBJ2-1
length: 11
V: TRBV29-1
DNA: TGCAGCGCGTACGGGTACAATGAGCAGTTCTTC
CDR3: CSAYGYNEQFF